The clone carrying this T cell receptor beta chain was counted a single time. What it binds is not known. Produced via immunoSEQ multiplex PCR; TCRdb's table is partial and in-frame only. The data contain under 200,000 clones, roughly 94% of them seen just once; the ten biggest clones take up approximately 0.6%. This sample is part of a study of T cell responses to AZD1222 COVID-19 vaccine. Study-wide results and limits: Of spike-specific TCRs, nearly half reportedly target regions left unmutated in variants. A mostly white British donor set with more females was recruited, and clonal diversity was possibly underestimated. Baseline antibody screening turned up just a handful of seropositive AZD1222 recipients. The study sampled repertoires only after the peak T cell response.

The ends lost 5 bases at V and 3 bases at J; junction bases unmatched: 5. The CDR3 contains 14 residues. In germline, CDR1 is ENHRY, CDR2 SYGVKD. The chain couples TRBV10-3 to TRBJ2-7; 9 nucleotides agree with TRBD2. The sample was peripheral blood, taken on day 0 of AZD1222 vaccination. The TCR comes from an adult in good health. CDR3 coding DNA: TGTGCCATCAGTAGGACTAGCGAGAACTACGAGCAGTACTTC. Residues: CAISRTSENYEQYF.